Detailed here is one TCR beta chain. The data belong to a study of T cells expressing NK-cell markers. About the study: All TCR beta repertoires analysed originated from sorted CD3+CD56+NKG2C+, CD3+CD56+NKG2C- and CD3+CD56-NKG2C+ T cells. HCMV seropositivity marked most of the eight sequenced donors; one was seronegative.

Libraries used 5'RACE template switching adding universal primer site and UMIs. For each CDR3 protein, TCRdb gives one entry from its re-call of the 5' RACE reads, without DNA. Recorded here are 550,000 to 600,000 distinct CDR3 sequences; the top ten clones represent 3.5% to 4.5%. Sequenced input: blood T cells: a sorted CD56 or NKG2C T cell subset, CD4+ or CD8+ T cells, or bulk PBMC T cells (not recorded which). The clonotype comes from a man in his late teens or twenties in good health.

CDR3 amino acids: CASSRQTWEQYF. The chain is built from TRBV6-2 or TRBV6-3 and TRBJ2-7. The CDR3 is made up of 12 amino acids. Germline lookup yields CDR1 MNHEY and CDR2 SVGEGT.